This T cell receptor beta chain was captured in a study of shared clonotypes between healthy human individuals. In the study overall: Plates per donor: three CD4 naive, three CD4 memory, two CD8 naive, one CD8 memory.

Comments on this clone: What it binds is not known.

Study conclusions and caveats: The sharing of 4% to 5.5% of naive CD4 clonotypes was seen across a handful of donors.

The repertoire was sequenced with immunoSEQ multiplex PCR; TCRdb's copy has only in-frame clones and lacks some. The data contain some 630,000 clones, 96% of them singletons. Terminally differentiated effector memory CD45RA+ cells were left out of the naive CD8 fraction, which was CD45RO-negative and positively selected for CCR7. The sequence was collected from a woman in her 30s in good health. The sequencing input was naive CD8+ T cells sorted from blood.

The CDR3: CSVGQGDSYEQYF. The CDR3 coding sequence is TGCAGCGTTGGGCAGGGGGACTCCTACGAGCAGTACTTC. V gene TRBV29-1 combines with J gene TRBJ2-7, with TRBD1 identical over 7 bases. V lost 4 bases to trimming and J lost 0 bases; unmatched junction nucleotides: 3. Per germline, CDR1 SQVTM and CDR2 ANQGSEA. This CDR3 comprises 13 residues.